This T cell receptor beta chain was recorded in a study of shared clonotypes between healthy human individuals. It was CD45RO-negative cells, positively selected for CCR7, that made up naive CD8 cells, with terminally differentiated effector memory CD45RA+ cells excluded. The CDR3 consists of 15 residues. The junction had 7 bases not matched to a gene; V was cut back by 4 bases and J by 2 bases. Per the germline V gene, CDR1 is SEHNR and CDR2 is FQNEAQ (reference sequence). Sequencing used immunoSEQ multiplex PCR; TCRdb keeps in-frame clones, though not all of them. The table shows about 2.1 million clones, with 93% occurring only once. A remark on this clone: The same CDR3 can be traced to other DNA sequences in this sample.

Specimen: naive CD8+ T cells from PBMCs. The V call is TRBV7-9, the J call TRBJ2-5, with 7 bases identical to TRBD1. This TCR was recovered from a man aged 18 to 30 in good health. Some clones in this sample may be carry-over from other donors' samples. CDR3 nucleotides: TGTGCCAGCAGCTCGCGACAGGGTCTACAAGAGACCCAGTACTTC. This sequence encodes CASSSRQGLQETQYF. The variable domain in full, with the rest retrieved from reference TRBV7-9 and TRBJ2-5, is DTGVSQNPRHKITKRGQNVTFRCDPISEHNRLYWYRQTLGQGPEFLTYFQNEAQLEKSRLLSDRFSAERPKGSFSTLEIQRTEQGDSAMYLCASSSRQGLQETQYFGPGTRLLVL.